This passage covers 32 T cell receptor beta chains from one sample sequenced in a study of blood T cell repertoires in COVID-19. Assay used: immunoSEQ multiplex PCR; TCRdb lists only in-frame clones, some missing. The sample yields approximately 30,000 clones, around 82% seen once. The sequenced sample consisted of peripheral blood. The receptors were gathered from a man between 65 and 85 years old with active COVID-19.

V gene TRBV7-9 combines with J gene TRBJ1-6, with D maybe TRBD1 (6 bases). Per the germline V gene, CDR1 is SEHNR and CDR2 is FQNEAQ (reference sequence). V was pared by 5 bases and J by 6 bases, with 17 bases between. The CDR3 has 16 amino acids. The CDR3 DNA sequence: TGTGCCAGCAGCGCACGCCCCCAGGGGTCTAATTCACCCCTCCACTTT. This encodes CASSARPQGSNSPLHF.

This clone was observed a few times. The chain has TRBV6-5 and TRBJ1-6; no firm D call. V lost 7 bases, J lost 13 bases, and 14 bases lay in between. CDR1 is MNHEY, CDR2 SVGAGI, per germline. The CDR3 loop spans 12 amino acids. The CDR3 sequence: CASTNIPGPLHF. CDR3 DNA: TGTGCCAGCACTAACATCCCGGGGCCCCTCCACTTT.

This chain links TRBV7-8 with TRBJ2-5; possible D gene TRBD1, 6 bases. The V end was cut by 5 bases, the J end by 4 bases, with 11 bases between. The CDR3 runs 13 residues. Looked up from germline, CDR1 is SGHVS and CDR2 is FQNEAQ. The CDR3 reads CASSQGGRETQYF. In nucleotides, the CDR3 is TGTGCCAGCAGCCAAGGGGGAAGAGAGACCCAGTACTTC. The variable domain in full, completed from reference TRBV7-8 and TRBJ2-5, reads GAGVSQSPRYKVAKRGQDVALRCDPISGHVSLFWYQQALGQGPEFLTYFQNEAQLDKSGLPSDRFFAERPEGSVSTLKIQRTQQEDSAVYLCASSQGGRETQYFGPGTRLLVL.

This clone came up a few times. The chain carries TRBV7-9 and TRBJ1-1; D is unclear. Trimming removed 5 bases at V and 3 bases at J, with 16 bases between. Germline lookup yields CDR1 SEHNR and CDR2 FQNEAQ (reference sequence). The CDR3 totals 15 residues. The CDR3 bases are TGTGCCAGCAGCCACGGGAGCAATCGGGACACTGAAGCTTTCTTT. This sequence encodes CASSHGSNRDTEAFF.

V gene TRBV24-1 combines with J gene TRBJ2-2; the match to TRBD1 covers 8 bases. Per the germline V gene, CDR1 is KGHDR and CDR2 is SFDVKD. V was clipped by 6 bases and J by 0 bases; unmatched bases: 5. CDR3 length: 16 residues. The CDR3 sequence: CATSFRQGTNTGELFF. For the CDR3, the DNA is TGTGCCACCAGTTTCCGACAGGGGACGAACACCGGGGAGCTGTTTTTT.

This clone was observed once. This rearrangement joins TRBV7-9 to TRBJ2-3; the match to TRBD2 covers 13 bases. CDR3 size: 18 residues. Germline V gives CDR1 SEHNR, CDR2 FQNEAQ (reference sequence). Trimming took 3 bases from V and 6 from J; bases not matched to a gene: 12. Written as DNA, the CDR3 is TGTGCCAGCAGCTTCAGTCCGGGGACTAGCGGGGACGGTGATACGCAGTATTTT. This codes for CASSFSPGTSGDGDTQYF.

The chain employs TRBV9 and TRBJ2-1; 8 bases are a match to TRBD2. Germline assignment: CDR1 SGDLS and CDR2 YYNGEE. The CDR3 covers 15 residues. Trimming removed 1 base from V and 4 bases from J; junction bases left unmatched: 4. The CDR3 DNA is TGTGCCAGCAGCGTACAGTCTAGCGGGTACAATGAGCAGTTCTTC. This translates into CASSVQSSGYNEQFF. Variable domain in full (rest from reference TRBV9 and TRBJ2-1): DSGVTQTPKHLITATGQRVTLRCSPRSGDLSVYWYQQSLDQGLQFLIQYYNGEERAKGNILERFSAQQFPDLHSELNLSSLELGDSALYFCASSVQSSGYNEQFFGPGTRLTVL.

The CDR3 loop reads CASSPRDRVAYGYTF. DNA for the CDR3: TGTGCCAGCAGCCCTCGGGACAGGGTGGCATATGGCTACACCTTC. The gene calls are TRBV14 and TRBJ1-2, with 9 nucleotides matching TRBD1. The CDR3 runs to 15 residues. The trim removed 4 bases at V and 5 bases at J, leaving 8 bases unmatched. From germline, CDR1 is SGHDN and CDR2 FVKESK.

This rearrangement joins TRBV2 to TRBJ1-6; 8 nucleotides align to TRBD1. The V gene's germline CDR1 is SNHLY and CDR2 FYNNEI. This CDR3 comprises 15 residues. Trimming took 6 bases from V and 3 from J; bases not matched to a gene: 4. Here the CDR3 reads CASSPGQGYNSPLHF. The CDR3 nucleotides read TGTGCCAGCAGCCCCGGACAGGGCTATAATTCACCCCTCCACTTT.

The chain carries TRBV7-6 and TRBJ2-7, with 7 positions matching TRBD1. The CDR3 covers 16 residues. Germline-derived CDR1 and CDR2 are SGHVS and FNYEAQ. V lost 0 bases, J lost 3 bases, and 8 bases stayed unmatched. DNA of the CDR3: TGTGCCAGCAGCTTAGCTTCGACAGGGCCCGGCTACGAGCAGTACTTC. Amino acids: CASSLASTGPGYEQYF.

The chain carries TRBV7-2 and TRBJ2-1; D perhaps matches TRBD2 (5 bases). The CDR3 sequence is 14 residues long. The V gene lost 1 base and the J gene lost 6 bases, with 10 bases spanning the gap. The germline V gene has CDR1 SGHTA and CDR2 FQGNSA. Here the CDR3 reads CASSLETTPNEQFF. CDR3 sequence (DNA): TGTGCCAGCAGCTTAGAGACTACCCCCAATGAGCAGTTCTTC. The full variable domain, rest sourced from reference TRBV7-2 and TRBJ2-1, is GAGVSQSPSNKVTEKGKDVELRCDPISGHTALYWYRQSLGQGLEFLIYFQGNSAPDKSGLPSDRFSAERTGGSVSTLTIQRTQQEDSAVYLCASSLETTPNEQFFGPGTRLTVL.

The rearrangement links TRBV28 to TRBJ2-2; D is perhaps TRBD2 (7 bases). Per the germline V gene, CDR1 is MDHEN and CDR2 is SYDVKM. CDR3 length: 15 residues. Trimming took off 6 bases at V and 4 bases at J, with 15 bases between the two ends. CDR3 DNA sequence: TGTGCCAGCAGCCAGGTGGGGGGGCCCACCGGGGAGCTGTTTTTT. It is translated as CASSQVGGPTGELFF.

This rearrangement joins TRBV27 to TRBJ2-7; D perhaps matches TRBD1 (7 bases). This CDR3 spans 17 amino acids. Per germline, CDR1 MNHEY and CDR2 SMNVEV (reference sequence). V was pared by 2 bases and J by 2 bases, with 19 bases between. In DNA, the CDR3 is TGTGCCAGCAGTTTAAGGGTCGGGTCAGGGGGGACCTACGAGCAGTACTTC. This translates into CASSLRVGSGGTYEQYF.

This chain links TRBV6-5 with TRBJ1-2, with TRBD1 identical over 9 bases. V trimming: 6 bases; J trimming: 5 bases; junction bases outside the gene matches: 4. The CDR3 is made up of 13 amino acids. Germline V gives CDR1 MNHEY, CDR2 SVGAGI. This chain's CDR3 is CASRQGARYGYTF. The CDR3 nucleotides read TGTGCCAGCAGACAGGGGGCGAGGTATGGCTACACCTTC.

V gene TRBV6-1 combines with J gene TRBJ2-2, with D maybe TRBD1 (5 bases). The CDR3 is 15 residues long. V lost 2 bases and J lost 6, with 13 bases in between. The germline gives CDR1 MNHNS, CDR2 SASEGT. The DNA of the CDR3 is TGTGCCAGCAGTGAATCGGGCAGGGCGTCCGGGGAGCTGTTTTTT. Translated: CASSESGRASGELFF.

V gene TRBV6-5 combines with J gene TRBJ1-6; weak D call: TRBD1 (6 bases). Trimming left V 2 bases short and J 7 bases short, with 9 bases between. Germline loops: CDR1 MNHEY, CDR2 SVGAGI. The CDR3 totals 14 residues. As DNA, the CDR3 is TGTGCCAGCAGTTACCGGCAGGGGAATTCACCCCTCCACTTT. It codes for CASSYRQGNSPLHF.

This chain's CDR3 is CASTPGAGRREKLFF. The CDR3 nucleotides read TGTGCCAGTACCCCCGGTGCTGGGCGGAGGGAAAAACTGTTTTTT. This rearrangement joins TRBV19 to TRBJ1-4; D uncertain. V was clipped by 7 bases and J by 8 bases, with 20 bases between them. The germline gives CDR1 LNHDA, CDR2 SQIVND (reference sequence). The CDR3 has 15 amino acids.

The chain combines TRBV11-3 with TRBJ1-4, with a possible D match to TRBD1 (6 bases). In germline, CDR1 is SGHNT, CDR2 YENEEA. CDR3 length equals 16 residues. Trimming shortened V by 1 base and J by 8 bases, and 17 bases separated the two germline ends. CDR3 coding DNA: TGTGCCAGCAGCTTAGGACAGGTGATCACCGGGGAAAAACTGTTTTTT. This codes for CASSLGQVITGEKLFF.

This clone turned up a few times. The V gene is TRBV14, the J gene TRBJ1-6; 7 bases are shared with TRBD1. This CDR3 is 15 amino acids long. Germline V CDR1 and CDR2: SGHDN, FVKESK. The J segment lost 9 bases and the V segment lost 1 base, leaving 6 bases of the junction unmatched. CDR3 DNA sequence: TGTGCCAGCAGCCAAGGGTCAGGGGGTTTTTCACCCCTCCACTTT. This codes for CASSQGSGGFSPLHF.

The chain employs TRBV6-5 and TRBJ1-6; 7 bases fit TRBD1. Germline V gene data show CDR1 as MNHEY and CDR2 as SVGAGI. Unmatched junction bases numbered 4, after V lost 5 bases and J lost 15 bases. This CDR3 spans 11 amino acids. This CDR3 is CASSTGARLHF. Written as DNA, the CDR3 is TGTGCCAGCAGTACAGGGGCGCGCCTCCACTTT.

The J gene is TRBJ1-4, the V gene TRBV28, with 9 nucleotides matching TRBD1. Trimming cost V 6 bases and J 6 bases; bases outside gene matches: 5. Germline CDR1 reads MDHEN; CDR2 reads SYDVKM. The CDR3 is 14 residues long. Here the CDR3 DNA reads TGTGCCAGCAGCCGGGACAGGGTTGATGAAAAACTGTTTTTT. The encoded protein is CASSRDRVDEKLFF.

The gene calls are TRBV5-1 and TRBJ2-3; TRBD2 agrees at 7 bases. Looked up from germline, CDR1 is SGHRS and CDR2 is YFSETQ. This CDR3 is built from 16 residues. V dropped 4 bases and J dropped 3; count of bases not matched to a gene: 11. In nucleotides, the CDR3 is TGCGCCAGCAGCAGGGAGGGAAGTGCTGGTACAGATACGCAGTATTTT. It is translated as CASSREGSAGTDTQYF.

The chain links TRBV18 to TRBJ2-5; 10 bases align to TRBD2. Germline V gives CDR1 KGHSH, CDR2 LQKENI. The CDR3 consists of 15 residues. With V trimmed by 3 bases and J by 1 base, 2 bases remained unmatched. The CDR3 loop reads CASSPRTSGQETQYF. CDR3 DNA: TGTGCCAGCTCACCTCGGACTAGCGGCCAAGAGACCCAGTACTTC.

The chain has TRBV12-3 or TRBV12-4 and TRBJ2-2; D possibly corresponds to TRBD2 (6 bases). V dropped 5 bases and J dropped 7 bases, with 8 bases sitting between them. The CDR3 spans 12 residues. The CDR3 is CASSPGLGELFF. CDR3 bases: TGTGCCAGCAGTCCGGGACTCGGGGAGCTGTTTTTT.

This sequence joins TRBV7-2 and TRBJ1-2, with TRBD1 identical over 9 bases. Germline V gene data show CDR1 as SGHTA and CDR2 as FQGNSA. After removal of 5 bases from V and 6 bases from J, the junction contained 10 bases not matched to a gene. The CDR3 length is 15 residues. Here the CDR3 DNA reads TGTGCCAGCAGCCCGACGACAGGGGGGTCTGATGGCTACACCTTC. This translates into CASSPTTGGSDGYTF.

The genes are TRBV28 and TRBJ1-5, with 12 bases aligning to TRBD1. The trim removed 3 bases at V and 0 bases at J, leaving 9 bases unmatched. CDR1 and CDR2 (germline): MDHEN, SYDVKM. This CDR3 has 19 residues. The CDR3 DNA sequence: TGTGCCAGCAGTTTCGTGGGGACAGGGGGCCGGGGTAGCAATCAGCCCCAGCATTTT. As protein: CASSFVGTGGRGSNQPQHF.

This chain uses TRBV12-3 or TRBV12-4 with TRBJ2-1; a weak D match, TRBD1 (6 bases). There are 13 residues in the CDR3. Between the trimmed V and J ends, which lost 7 bases and 5 bases, there was a span of 12 bases. In nucleotides, the CDR3 is TGTGCCAGCAACCGACAGGAAAACAATGAGCAGTTCTTC. It codes for CASNRQENNEQFF.

V is TRBV20-1 and J is TRBJ2-1, with 13 nucleotides matching TRBD2. The junction had 14 bases not matched to a gene; V was cut back by 3 bases and J by 9 bases. The CDR3 spans 17 residues. Germline lookup yields CDR1 DFQATT and CDR2 SNEGSKA (reference sequence). CDR3 in amino acids: CSASGRLAGGPSTEQFF. CDR3 bases: TGCAGTGCTAGTGGAAGACTAGCGGGGGGCCCTAGTACTGAGCAGTTCTTC.

The CDR3 DNA follows: TGTGCCATCAGTGAGTCGGGGGCCAGGCAAGACGCGCCCCAGCATTTT. Translated, it gives CAISESGARQDAPQHF. The rearrangement links TRBV10-3 to TRBJ1-5, with D maybe TRBD1 (6 bases). This CDR3 has 16 residues. The V end was cut by 0 bases, the J end by 9 bases, with 18 bases between. Per germline, CDR1 ENHRY and CDR2 SYGVKD.

The chain joins TRBV7-2 to TRBJ2-3, with 13 bases identical to TRBD2. The CDR3 has 18 amino acids. V gave up 4 bases and J gave up 2 bases; unmatched junction bases: 9. From germline, CDR1 is SGHTA and CDR2 FQGNSA. The CDR3 reads CASSSTRTSGGLTDTQYF. The CDR3 DNA reads TGTGCCAGCAGCTCTACCAGGACTAGCGGGGGACTCACAGATACGCAGTATTTT. Variable domain in full (rest from reference TRBV7-2 and TRBJ2-3): GAGVSQSPSNKVTEKGKDVELRCDPISGHTALYWYRQSLGQGLEFLIYFQGNSAPDKSGLPSDRFSAERTGGSVSTLTIQRTQQEDSAVYLCASSSTRTSGGLTDTQYFGPGTRLTVL.

The chain employs TRBV9 and TRBJ1-1; no clear D gene. Between the trimmed V and J ends, which lost 3 bases and 1 base, there was a span of 13 bases. From germline, CDR1 is SGDLS and CDR2 YYNGEE. CDR3 length: 15 residues. The CDR3 sequence: CASSGGSAQNTEAFF. CDR3 sequence (DNA): TGTGCCAGCAGCGGAGGCTCAGCCCAGAACACTGAAGCTTTCTTT.

This sequence joins TRBV30 and TRBJ1-4; 8 bases fit TRBD1. CDR3 length equals 14 residues. The J segment lost 11 bases and the V segment lost 5 bases, leaving 13 bases of the junction unmatched. Germline-derived CDR1 and CDR2 are GTSNPN and SVGIG (reference sequence). The CDR3 coding sequence is TGTGCCTGGTTCTTCCGGGACAGGTTAAGGAAACTGTTTTTT. Translation gives CAWFFRDRLRKLFF.